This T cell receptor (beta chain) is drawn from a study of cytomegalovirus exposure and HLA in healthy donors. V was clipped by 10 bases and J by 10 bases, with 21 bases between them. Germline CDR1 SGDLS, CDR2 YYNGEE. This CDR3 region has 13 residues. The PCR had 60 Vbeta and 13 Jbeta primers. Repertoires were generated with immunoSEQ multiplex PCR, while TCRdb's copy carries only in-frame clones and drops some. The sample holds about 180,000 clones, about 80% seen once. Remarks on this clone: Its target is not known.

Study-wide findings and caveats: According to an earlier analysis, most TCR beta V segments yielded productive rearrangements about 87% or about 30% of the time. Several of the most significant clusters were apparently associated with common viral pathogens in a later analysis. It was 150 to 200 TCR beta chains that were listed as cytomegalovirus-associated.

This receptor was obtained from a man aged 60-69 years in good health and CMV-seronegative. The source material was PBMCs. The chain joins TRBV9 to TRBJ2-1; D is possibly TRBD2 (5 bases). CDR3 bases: TGTGCCTCCTCACGAACCGCGGGCGGCGAGCAGTTCTTC. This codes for CASSRTAGGEQFF.